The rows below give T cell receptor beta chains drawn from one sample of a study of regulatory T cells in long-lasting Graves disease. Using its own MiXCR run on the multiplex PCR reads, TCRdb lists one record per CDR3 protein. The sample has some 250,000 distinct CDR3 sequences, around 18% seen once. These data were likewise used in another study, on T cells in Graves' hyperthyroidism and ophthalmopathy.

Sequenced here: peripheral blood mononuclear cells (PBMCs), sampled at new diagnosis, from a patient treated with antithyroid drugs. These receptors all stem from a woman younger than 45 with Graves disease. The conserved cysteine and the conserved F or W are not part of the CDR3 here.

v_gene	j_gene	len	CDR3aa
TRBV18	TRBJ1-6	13	ASSPSEGGNSPLH
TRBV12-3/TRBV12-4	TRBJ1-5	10	ASRAGLLPQH
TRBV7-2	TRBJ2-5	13	ASSPTQGIGETQY
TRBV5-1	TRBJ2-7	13	ASSLSRGGTNEQY
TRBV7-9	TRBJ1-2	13	ASSPWDRTNYGYT
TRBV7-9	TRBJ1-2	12	ASSFFAGGYGYT
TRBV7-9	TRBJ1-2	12	ASSLVGTIYGYT
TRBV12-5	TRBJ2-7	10	ASGLGLNEQY
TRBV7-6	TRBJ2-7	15	ASSKAFPGPPIYEQY
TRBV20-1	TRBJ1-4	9	SAHPNEKLF
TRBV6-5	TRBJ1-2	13	ASSYSKQGLYGYT
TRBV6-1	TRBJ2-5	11	ASSKTGRGTQY
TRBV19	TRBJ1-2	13	ASSILGMSNYGYT
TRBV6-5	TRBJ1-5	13	ASSSAQGGLQPQH
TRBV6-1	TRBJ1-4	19	ASSEALGYDRGRIPRQKLF
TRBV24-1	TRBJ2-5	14	ATSDSHGTHQETQY
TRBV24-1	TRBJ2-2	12	ATSGQTHTGELF
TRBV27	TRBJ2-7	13	ASSSRGLAGYEQY
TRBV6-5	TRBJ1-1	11	ASSYPTGIGAF
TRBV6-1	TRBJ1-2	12	ASSEVSGNYGYT
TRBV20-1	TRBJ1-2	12	SATSPGTGYGYT
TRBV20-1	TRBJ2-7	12	SAREAGGFYEQY
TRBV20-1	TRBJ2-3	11	SAADRFTDTQY
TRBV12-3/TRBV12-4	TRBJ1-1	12	ASSSSQRLTEAF
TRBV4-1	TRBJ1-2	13	ASSRFGHETYGYT
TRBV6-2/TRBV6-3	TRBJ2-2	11	ASRATGYGELF
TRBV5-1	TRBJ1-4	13	ASSLTGDLAEKLF